The 13 T cell receptor beta chains in this list originate from one sample, sequenced in a study of cytomegalovirus exposure and HLA in healthy donors. The repertoire was sequenced with immunoSEQ multiplex PCR; TCRdb's copy has only in-frame clones and lacks some. The data hold tens of thousands of clones, with approximately 96% observed a single time. Material for sequencing was PBMCs. The receptors stem from a man between 18 and 29 years old in good health and CMV-seronegative.

The CDR3 spells CASNVEQGNSEAFF. The CDR3 DNA is TGTGCCAGCAATGTGGAACAGGGAAATAGTGAAGCTTTCTTT. The chain is built from TRBV2 and TRBJ1-1, with TRBD1 as a possible D gene (6 bases). CDR3 length: 14 amino acids. The germline V gene has CDR1 SNHLY and CDR2 FYNNEI. Trimming shortened V by 7 bases and J by 7 bases, and 19 bases separated the two germline ends.

CDR3 loop: CASSMGRGHSEQYF. DNA for the CDR3: TGTGCCAGTAGTATGGGCAGGGGTCATAGCGAGCAGTACTTC. This rearrangement joins TRBV19 to TRBJ2-7; possibly TRBD1 for D (6 bases). CDR3 length: 14 amino acids. The germline V and J ends were trimmed by 3 bases and 6 bases, with 15 bases remaining between them. CDR1 LNHDA and CDR2 SQIVND come from the germline V gene (reference sequence).

V usage is TRBV6-5 and J usage is TRBJ1-1, with 8 bases identical to TRBD1. CDR1 is MNHEY and CDR2 is SVGAGI in the germline V gene. The CDR3 is 15 residues long. V lost 4 bases to trimming and J lost 1 base; unmatched junction nucleotides: 5. Here the CDR3 DNA reads TGTGCCAGCAGTTCGAGGGACAGGTGGAACACTGAAGCTTTCTTT. Translated, it gives CASSSRDRWNTEAFF.

The sample holds one count of this clone. J is TRBJ1-1 and V is TRBV6-1, with 7 positions matching TRBD1. The germline V gene has CDR1 MNHNS and CDR2 SASEGT. The CDR3 runs 13 residues. V lost 7 bases, J lost 3 bases, and 5 bases stayed unmatched. DNA of the CDR3: TGTGCCAGCATGTTGCAGGGGGACACTGAAGCTTTCTTT. Protein sequence: CASMLQGDTEAFF.

This clone was recorded only once. The CDR3 DNA reads TGTGCCAGTAGTATACTTGGCGGTACAGGAGACAATGAGCAGTTCTTC. Translation: CASSILGGTGDNEQFF. The chain carries TRBV19 and TRBJ2-1; a possible D gene is TRBD1 (5 bases). The CDR3 contains 16 residues. Germline V CDR1 and CDR2: LNHDA, SQIVND (reference sequence). V gave up 2 bases and J gave up 5 bases, with 16 bases separating them. The entire variable domain, with the rest obtained from reference TRBV19 and TRBJ2-1, is as follows: DGGITQSPKYLFRKEGQNVTLSCEQNLNHDAMYWYRQDPGQGLRLIYYSQIVNDFQKGDIAEGYSVSREKKESFPLTVTSAQKNPTAFYLCASSILGGTGDNEQFFGPGTRLTVL.

The genes are TRBV5-1 and TRBJ2-7, with TRBD1 identical over 7 bases. J was trimmed by 3 bases and V by 0 bases; bases with no gene match: 9. Germline V gene lookup returns CDR1 SGHRS and CDR2 YFSETQ. The CDR3 covers 16 residues. The CDR3 bases are TGCGCCAGCAGCTTGGCAGTAGGGGACAGACTCTACGAGCAGTACTTC. Encoded protein: CASSLAVGDRLYEQYF.

This chain links TRBV9 with TRBJ2-4; possibly TRBD2 for D (6 bases). The CDR3 is 12 amino acids. Germline CDR1 and CDR2: SGDLS and YYNGEE. V lost 3 bases, J lost 11 bases, and 12 bases lay in between. The CDR3 nucleotides read TGTGCCAGCAGCGCCCCCGGGGAGGTTCAGTACTTC. Translation gives CASSAPGEVQYF.

J is TRBJ2-7 and V is TRBV28; possible D gene TRBD1, 6 bases. The ends were cut back, 5 bases at V and 1 base at J, with 15 bases in the middle. Per the germline V gene, CDR1 is MDHEN and CDR2 is SYDVKM. The CDR3 loop spans 15 amino acids. CDR3 protein: CASSTSGTRSYEQYF. CDR3 coding DNA: TGTGCCAGCAGTACTTCCGGGACAAGATCCTACGAGCAGTACTTC.

The chain links TRBV2 to TRBJ1-6, with a possible D match to TRBD1 (5 bases). V lost 8 bases, J lost 7 bases, and 12 bases lay in between. Looked up from germline, CDR1 is SNHLY and CDR2 is FYNNEI. The CDR3 has 13 amino acids. DNA for the CDR3: TGTGCCAGCCAGGGCACACCCAATTCACCCCTCCACTTT. This codes for CASQGTPNSPLHF.

This chain joins TRBV30 and TRBJ2-1; D is possibly TRBD2 (5 bases). The germline V gene encodes CDR1 GTSNPN and CDR2 SVGIG (reference sequence). V was cut by 0 bases and J by 4 bases, with 10 bases left in between. The CDR3 is 14 residues long. CDR3 protein: CAWSVRADYNEQFF. In DNA form, the CDR3 reads TGTGCCTGGAGTGTGAGAGCGGATTACAATGAGCAGTTCTTC.

The chain has TRBV10-3 and TRBJ1-3, with 10 bases fitting TRBD1. The CDR3 has 14 residues. Trimming removed 3 bases from V and 7 bases from J; junction bases left unmatched: 3. Germline V gives CDR1 ENHRY, CDR2 SYGVKD. The CDR3 coding sequence is TGTGCCATCAGTGATCCGGACAGGGGGAACACCATATATTTT. Translated: CAISDPDRGNTIYF.

The chain carries TRBV25-1 and TRBJ2-7; a possible D gene is TRBD1 (5 bases). From germline, CDR1 is MGHDK and CDR2 SYGVNS. Trimming shortened V by 2 bases and J by 2 bases, and 10 bases separated the two germline ends. The CDR3 is 14 residues long. CDR3 DNA sequence: TGTGCCAGCAGTGAACAGGGAAGGGCCTACGAGCAGTACTTC. Translated: CASSEQGRAYEQYF.

The rearrangement joins TRBV6-5 to TRBJ2-7; D is uncertain. There are 15 residues in the CDR3. V lost 0 bases and J lost 3, with 12 bases in between. Germline loops: CDR1 MNHEY, CDR2 SVGAGI. The CDR3 here is CASSYSSNSYYEQYF. The CDR3, as DNA: TGTGCCAGCAGTTACTCGAGTAACAGTTACTACGAGCAGTACTTC.